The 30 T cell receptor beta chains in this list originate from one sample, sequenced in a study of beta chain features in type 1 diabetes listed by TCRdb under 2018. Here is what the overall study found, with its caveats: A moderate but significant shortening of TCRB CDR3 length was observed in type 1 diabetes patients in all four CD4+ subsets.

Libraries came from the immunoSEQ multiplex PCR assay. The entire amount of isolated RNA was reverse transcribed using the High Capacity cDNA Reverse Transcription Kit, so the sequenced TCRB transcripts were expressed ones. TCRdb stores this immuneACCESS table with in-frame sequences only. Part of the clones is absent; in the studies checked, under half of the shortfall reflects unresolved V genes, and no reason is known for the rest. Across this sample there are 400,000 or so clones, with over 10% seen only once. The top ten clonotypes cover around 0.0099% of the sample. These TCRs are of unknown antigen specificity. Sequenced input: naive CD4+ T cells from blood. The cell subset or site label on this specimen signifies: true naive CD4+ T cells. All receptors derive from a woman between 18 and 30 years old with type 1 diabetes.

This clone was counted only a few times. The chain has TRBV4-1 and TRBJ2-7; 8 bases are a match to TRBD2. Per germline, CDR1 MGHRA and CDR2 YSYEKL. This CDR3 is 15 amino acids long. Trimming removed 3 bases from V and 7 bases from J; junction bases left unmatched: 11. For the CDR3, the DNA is TGCGCCAGCAGCCAGGCCTTAGCGGGAAGCGGAGAGCAGTACTTC. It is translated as CASSQALAGSGEQYF.

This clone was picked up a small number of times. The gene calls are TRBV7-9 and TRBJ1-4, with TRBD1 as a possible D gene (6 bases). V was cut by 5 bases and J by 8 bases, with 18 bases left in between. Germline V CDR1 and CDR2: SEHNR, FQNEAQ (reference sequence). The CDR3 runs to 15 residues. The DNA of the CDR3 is TGTGCCAGCAGCCCACCACAGGGAACAGGAGAAAAACTGTTTTTT. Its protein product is CASSPPQGTGEKLFF.

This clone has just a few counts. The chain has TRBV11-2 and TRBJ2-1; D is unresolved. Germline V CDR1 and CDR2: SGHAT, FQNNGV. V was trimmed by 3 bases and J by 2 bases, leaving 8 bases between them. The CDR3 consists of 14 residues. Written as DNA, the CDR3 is TGTGCCAGCAGCTTGTCTAGGACCTACAATGAGCAGTTCTTC. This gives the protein CASSLSRTYNEQFF.

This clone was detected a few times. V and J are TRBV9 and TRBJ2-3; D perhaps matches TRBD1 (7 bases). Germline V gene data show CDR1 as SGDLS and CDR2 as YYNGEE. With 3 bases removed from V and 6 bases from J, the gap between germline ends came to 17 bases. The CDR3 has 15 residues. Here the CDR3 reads CASSAAGQTFDTQYF. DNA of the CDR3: TGTGCCAGCAGCGCCGCGGGACAGACCTTCGATACGCAGTATTTT.

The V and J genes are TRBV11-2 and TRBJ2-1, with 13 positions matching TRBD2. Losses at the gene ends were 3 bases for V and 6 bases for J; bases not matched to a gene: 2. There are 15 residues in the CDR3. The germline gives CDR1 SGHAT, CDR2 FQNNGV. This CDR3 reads CASSFRLAGGNEQFF. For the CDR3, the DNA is TGTGCCAGCAGCTTTCGACTAGCGGGGGGCAATGAGCAGTTCTTC. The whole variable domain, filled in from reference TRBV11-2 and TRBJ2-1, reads EAGVAQSPRYKIIEKRQSVAFWCNPISGHATLYWYQQILGQGPKLLIQFQNNGVVDDSQLPKDRFSAERLKGVDSTLKIQPAKLEDSAVYLCASSFRLAGGNEQFFGPGTRLTVL.

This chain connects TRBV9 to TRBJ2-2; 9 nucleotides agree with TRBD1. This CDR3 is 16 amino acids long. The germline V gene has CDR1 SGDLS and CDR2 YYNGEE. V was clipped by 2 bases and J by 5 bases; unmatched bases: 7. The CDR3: CASSVPTGGGTGELFF. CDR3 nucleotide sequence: TGTGCCAGCAGCGTCCCGACAGGGGGAGGGACCGGGGAGCTGTTTTTT.

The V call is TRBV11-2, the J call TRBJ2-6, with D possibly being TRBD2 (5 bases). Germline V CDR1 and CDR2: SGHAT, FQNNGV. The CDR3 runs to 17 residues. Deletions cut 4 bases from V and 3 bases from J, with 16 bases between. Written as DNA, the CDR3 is TGTGCCAGCAGCTCCCGGCCGGGGTTAAGTGGGGCCAACGTCCTGACTTTC. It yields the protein CASSSRPGLSGANVLTF.

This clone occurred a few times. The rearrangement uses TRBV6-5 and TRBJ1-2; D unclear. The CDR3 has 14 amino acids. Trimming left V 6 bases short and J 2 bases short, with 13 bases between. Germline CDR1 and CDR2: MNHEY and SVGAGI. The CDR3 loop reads CASRSRAGNYGYTF. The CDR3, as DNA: TGTGCCAGCAGAAGTAGGGCGGGGAACTATGGCTACACCTTC.

CDR3: CASSQGLADYNEQFF. CDR3 DNA sequence: TGTGCCAGCAGCCAGGGACTAGCGGACTACAATGAGCAGTTCTTC. The V and J genes are TRBV7-2 and TRBJ2-1, with 11 bases identical to TRBD2. The germline gives CDR1 SGHTA, CDR2 FQGNSA. The CDR3 spans 15 residues. Unmatched junction bases numbered 3, after V lost 5 bases and J lost 3 bases.

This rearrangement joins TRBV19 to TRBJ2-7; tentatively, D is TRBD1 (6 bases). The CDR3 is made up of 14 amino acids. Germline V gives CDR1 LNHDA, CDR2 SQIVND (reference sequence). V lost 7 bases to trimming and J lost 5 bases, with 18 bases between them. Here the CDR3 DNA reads TGTGCCAGTACCCAAAATTGGGGGCCCCACGAGCAGTACTTC. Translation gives CASTQNWGPHEQYF.

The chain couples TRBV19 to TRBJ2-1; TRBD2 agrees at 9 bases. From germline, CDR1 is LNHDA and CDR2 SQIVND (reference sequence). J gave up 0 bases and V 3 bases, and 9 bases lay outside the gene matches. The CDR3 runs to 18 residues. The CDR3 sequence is CASSMLLAGLSSYNEQFF. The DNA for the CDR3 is TGTGCCAGTAGTATGTTGCTAGCGGGACTGAGCTCCTACAATGAGCAGTTCTTC. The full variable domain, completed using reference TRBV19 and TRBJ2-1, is DGGITQSPKYLFRKEGQNVTLSCEQNLNHDAMYWYRQDPGQGLRLIYYSQIVNDFQKGDIAEGYSVSREKKESFPLTVTSAQKNPTAFYLCASSMLLAGLSSYNEQFFGPGTRLTVL.

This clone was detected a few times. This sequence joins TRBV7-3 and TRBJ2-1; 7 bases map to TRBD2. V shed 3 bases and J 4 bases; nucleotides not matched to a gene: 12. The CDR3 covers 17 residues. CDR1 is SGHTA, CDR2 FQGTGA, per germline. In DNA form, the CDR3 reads TGTGCCAGCAGCTTGAACGCCGCGGGAGCCGTATACAATGAGCAGTTCTTC. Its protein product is CASSLNAAGAVYNEQFF.

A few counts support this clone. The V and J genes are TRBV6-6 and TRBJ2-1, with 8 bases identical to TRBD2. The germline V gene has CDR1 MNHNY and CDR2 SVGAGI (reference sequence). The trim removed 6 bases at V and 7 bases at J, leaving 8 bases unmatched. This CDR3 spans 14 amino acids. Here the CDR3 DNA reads TGTGCCAGCAGCTCCGCGGGAGGAGGGAATGAGCAGTTCTTC. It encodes CASSSAGGGNEQFF.

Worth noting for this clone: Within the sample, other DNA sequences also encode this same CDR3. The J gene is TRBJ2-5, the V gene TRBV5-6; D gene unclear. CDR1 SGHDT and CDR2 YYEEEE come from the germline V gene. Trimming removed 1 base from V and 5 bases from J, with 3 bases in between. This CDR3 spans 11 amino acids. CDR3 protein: CASSLRETQYF. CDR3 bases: TGTGCCAGCAGCTTGCGTGAGACCCAGTACTTC.

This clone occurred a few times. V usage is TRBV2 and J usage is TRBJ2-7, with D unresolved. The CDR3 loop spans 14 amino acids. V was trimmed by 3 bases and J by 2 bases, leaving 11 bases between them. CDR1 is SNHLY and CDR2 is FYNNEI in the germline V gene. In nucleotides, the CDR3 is TGTGCCAGCAGTGACACACAGCCTACCTACGAGCAGTACTTC. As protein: CASSDTQPTYEQYF. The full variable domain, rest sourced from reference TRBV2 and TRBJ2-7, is EPEVTQTPSHQVTQMGQEVILRCVPISNHLYFYWYRQILGQKVEFLVSFYNNEISEKSEIFDDQFSVERPDGSNFTLKIRSTKLEDSAMYFCASSDTQPTYEQYFGPGTRLTVT.

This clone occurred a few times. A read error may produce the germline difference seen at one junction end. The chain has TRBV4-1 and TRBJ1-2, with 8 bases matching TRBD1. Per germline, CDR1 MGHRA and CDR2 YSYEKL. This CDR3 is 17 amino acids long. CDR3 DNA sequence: TGCGCCAGCAGCCAAGAGGAGGACAGGGCTTATAACAATGGCTACACCTTC. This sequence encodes CASSQEEDRAYNNGYTF.

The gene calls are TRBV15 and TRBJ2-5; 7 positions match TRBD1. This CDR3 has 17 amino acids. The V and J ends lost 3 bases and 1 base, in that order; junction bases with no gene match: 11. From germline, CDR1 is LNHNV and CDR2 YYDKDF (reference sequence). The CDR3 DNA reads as TGTGCCACCAGCAGCGAAGGACAGGCCCAACTCCAAGAGACCCAGTACTTC. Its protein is CATSSEGQAQLQETQYF.

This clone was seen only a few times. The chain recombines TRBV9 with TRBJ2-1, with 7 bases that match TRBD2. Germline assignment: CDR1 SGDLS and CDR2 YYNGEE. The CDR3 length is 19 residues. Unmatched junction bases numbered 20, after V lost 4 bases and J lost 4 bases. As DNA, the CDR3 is TGTGCCAGCAGCCCCCCTCCAATGAGGCTAGCGGTGGGATACAATGAGCAGTTCTTC. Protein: CASSPPPMRLAVGYNEQFF.

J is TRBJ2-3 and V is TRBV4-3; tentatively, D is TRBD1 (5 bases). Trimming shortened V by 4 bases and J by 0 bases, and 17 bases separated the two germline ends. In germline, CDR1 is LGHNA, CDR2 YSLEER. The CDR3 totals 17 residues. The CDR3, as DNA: TGCGCCAGCAGCCCCCAAGGCCCAGGGATCAGCACAGATACGCAGTATTTT. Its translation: CASSPQGPGISTDTQYF.

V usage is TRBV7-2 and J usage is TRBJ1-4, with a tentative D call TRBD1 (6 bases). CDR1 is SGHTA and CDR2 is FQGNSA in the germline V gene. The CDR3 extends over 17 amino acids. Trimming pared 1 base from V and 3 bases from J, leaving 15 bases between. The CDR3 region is CASSLDPGAGSNEKLFF. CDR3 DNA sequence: TGTGCCAGCAGCTTAGATCCAGGGGCGGGTTCTAATGAAAAACTGTTTTTT.

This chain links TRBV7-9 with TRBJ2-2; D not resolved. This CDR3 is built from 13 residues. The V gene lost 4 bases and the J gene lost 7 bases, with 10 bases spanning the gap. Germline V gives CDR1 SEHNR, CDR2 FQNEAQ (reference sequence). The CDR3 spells CASSSPMSGELFF. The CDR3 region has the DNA TGTGCCAGCAGCTCACCGATGAGCGGGGAGCTGTTTTTT.

CDR3 sequence reads: CASGQGLGNTIYF. For the CDR3, the DNA is TGTGCCAGTGGACAGGGTTTGGGAAACACCATATATTTT. The genes are TRBV19 and TRBJ1-3; 8 bases agree with TRBD1. Per germline, CDR1 LNHDA and CDR2 SQIVND (reference sequence). There are 13 residues in the CDR3. V lost 8 bases to trimming and J lost 4 bases; unmatched junction nucleotides: 4.

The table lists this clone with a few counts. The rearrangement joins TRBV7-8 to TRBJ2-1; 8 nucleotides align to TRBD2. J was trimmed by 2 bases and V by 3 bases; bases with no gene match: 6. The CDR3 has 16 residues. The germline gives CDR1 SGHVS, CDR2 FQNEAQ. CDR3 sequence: CASSLRDGGAYNEQFF. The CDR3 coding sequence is TGTGCCAGCAGCTTGCGAGACGGGGGGGCCTACAATGAGCAGTTCTTC.

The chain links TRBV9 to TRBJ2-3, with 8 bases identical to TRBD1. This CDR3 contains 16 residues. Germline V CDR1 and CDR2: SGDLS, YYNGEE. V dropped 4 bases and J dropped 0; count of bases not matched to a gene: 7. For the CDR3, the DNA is TGTGCCAGCAGCATCAGAGCAGGGGGCAGCACAGATACGCAGTATTTT. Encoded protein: CASSIRAGGSTDTQYF.

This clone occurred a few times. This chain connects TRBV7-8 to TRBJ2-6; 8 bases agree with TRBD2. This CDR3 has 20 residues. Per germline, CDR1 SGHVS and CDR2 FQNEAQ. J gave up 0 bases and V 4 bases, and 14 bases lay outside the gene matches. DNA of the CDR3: TGTGCCAGCAGCTCGCCTAGGGGAGCGGGAGCCAGCTCTGGGGCCAACGTCCTGACTTTC. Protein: CASSSPRGAGASSGANVLTF.

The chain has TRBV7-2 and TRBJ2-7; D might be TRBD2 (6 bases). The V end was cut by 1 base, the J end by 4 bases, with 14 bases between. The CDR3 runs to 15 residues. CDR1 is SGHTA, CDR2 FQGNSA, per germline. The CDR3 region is CASSLVGSGNYEQYF. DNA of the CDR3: TGTGCCAGCAGCTTAGTGGGTAGCGGAAATTACGAGCAGTACTTC. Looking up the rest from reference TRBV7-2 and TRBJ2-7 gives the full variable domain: GAGVSQSPSNKVTEKGKDVELRCDPISGHTALYWYRQSLGQGLEFLIYFQGNSAPDKSGLPSDRFSAERTGGSVSTLTIQRTQQEDSAVYLCASSLVGSGNYEQYFGPGTRLTVT.

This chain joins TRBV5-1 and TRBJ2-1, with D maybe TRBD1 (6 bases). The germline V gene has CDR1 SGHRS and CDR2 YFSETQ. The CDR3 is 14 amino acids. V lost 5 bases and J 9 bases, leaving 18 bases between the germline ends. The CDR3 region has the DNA TGCGCCAGCAGTACGAGCGTCCCCAGGGGTGAGCAGTTCTTC. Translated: CASSTSVPRGEQFF.

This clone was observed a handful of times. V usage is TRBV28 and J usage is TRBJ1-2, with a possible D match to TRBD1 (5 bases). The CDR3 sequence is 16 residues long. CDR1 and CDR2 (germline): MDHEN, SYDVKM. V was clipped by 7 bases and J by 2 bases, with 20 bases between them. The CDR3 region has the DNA TGTGCCAGCACTTCCCCCGGGGGGGATGGGAACTATGGCTACACCTTC. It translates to CASTSPGGDGNYGYTF.

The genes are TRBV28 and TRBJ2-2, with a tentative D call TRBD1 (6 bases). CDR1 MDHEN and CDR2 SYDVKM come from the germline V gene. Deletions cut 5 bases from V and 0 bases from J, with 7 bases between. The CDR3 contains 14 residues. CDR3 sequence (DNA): TGTGCCAGCAGTACAGGGACGAACACCGGGGAGCTGTTTTTT. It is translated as CASSTGTNTGELFF. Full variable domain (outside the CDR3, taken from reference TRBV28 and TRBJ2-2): DVKVTQSSRYLVKRTGEKVFLECVQDMDHENMFWYRQDPGLGLRLIYFSYDVKMKEKGDIPEGYSVSREKKERFSLILESASTNQTSMYLCASSTGTNTGELFFGEGSRLTVL.

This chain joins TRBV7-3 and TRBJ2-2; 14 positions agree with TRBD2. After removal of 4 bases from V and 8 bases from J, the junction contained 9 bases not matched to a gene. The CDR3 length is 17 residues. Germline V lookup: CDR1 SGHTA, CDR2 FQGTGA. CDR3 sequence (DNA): TGTGCCAGCAGCTCCGGGACTAGCGGGAGTAACAGGGGGGAGCTGTTTTTT. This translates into CASSSGTSGSNRGELFF.